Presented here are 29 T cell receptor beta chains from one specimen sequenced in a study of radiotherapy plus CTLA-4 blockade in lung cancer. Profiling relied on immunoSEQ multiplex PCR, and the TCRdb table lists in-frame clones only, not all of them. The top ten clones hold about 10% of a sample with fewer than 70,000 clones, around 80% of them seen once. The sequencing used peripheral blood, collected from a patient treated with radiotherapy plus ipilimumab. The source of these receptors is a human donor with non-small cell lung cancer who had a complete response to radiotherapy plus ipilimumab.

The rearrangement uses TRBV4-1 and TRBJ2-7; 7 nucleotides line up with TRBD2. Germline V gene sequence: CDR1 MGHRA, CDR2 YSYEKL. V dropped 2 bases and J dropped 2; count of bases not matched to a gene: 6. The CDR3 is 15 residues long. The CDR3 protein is CASSQSASGAYEQYV. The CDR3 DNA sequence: TGCGCCAGCAGCCAATCGGCTAGCGGTGCCTACGAGCAGTACGTC.

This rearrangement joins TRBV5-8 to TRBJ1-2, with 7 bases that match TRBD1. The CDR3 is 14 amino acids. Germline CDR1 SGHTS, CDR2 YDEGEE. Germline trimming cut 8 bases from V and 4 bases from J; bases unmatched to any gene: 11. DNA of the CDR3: TGTGCCAGTCTGGCGCGGGCAGGGGGCTATGGCTACACCTTC. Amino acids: CASLARAGGYGYTF.

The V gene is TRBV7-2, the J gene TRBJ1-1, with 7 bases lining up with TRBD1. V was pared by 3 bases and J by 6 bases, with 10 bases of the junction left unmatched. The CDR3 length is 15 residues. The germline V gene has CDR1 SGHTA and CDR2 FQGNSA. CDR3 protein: CASSFVTGQHPEAFF. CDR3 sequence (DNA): TGTGCCAGCAGCTTCGTGACAGGGCAACACCCTGAAGCTTTCTTT.

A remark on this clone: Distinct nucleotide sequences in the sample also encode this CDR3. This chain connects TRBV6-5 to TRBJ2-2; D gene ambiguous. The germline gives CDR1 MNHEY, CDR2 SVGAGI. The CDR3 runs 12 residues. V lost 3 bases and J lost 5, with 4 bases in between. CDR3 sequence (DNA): TGTGCCAGCAGTTATTCTACCGGGGAGCTGTTTTTT. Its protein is CASSYSTGELFF.

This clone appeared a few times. CDR3 sequence: CASSLAGDYEQYV. The CDR3 DNA sequence: TGTGCCAGCAGCTTAGCCGGCGACTACGAGCAGTACGTC. This chain uses TRBV7-9 with TRBJ2-7; D not resolved. This CDR3 contains 13 residues. Trimming stripped 0 bases from V and 3 bases from J, with 6 bases between. The germline V gene has CDR1 SEHNR and CDR2 FQNEAQ (reference sequence).

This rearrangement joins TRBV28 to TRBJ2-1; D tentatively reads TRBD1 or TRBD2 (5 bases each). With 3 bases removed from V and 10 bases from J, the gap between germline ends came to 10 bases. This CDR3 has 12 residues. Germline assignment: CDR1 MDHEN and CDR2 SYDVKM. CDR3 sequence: CASSLGVTEQFF. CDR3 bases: TGTGCCAGCAGTTTGGGGGTGACGGAGCAGTTCTTC.

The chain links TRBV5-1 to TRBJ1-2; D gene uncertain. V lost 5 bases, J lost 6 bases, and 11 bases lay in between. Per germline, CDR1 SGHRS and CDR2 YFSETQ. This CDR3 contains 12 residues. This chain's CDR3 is CASRRIGDGYTF. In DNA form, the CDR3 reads TGCGCCAGCAGGCGAATAGGTGATGGCTACACCTTC.

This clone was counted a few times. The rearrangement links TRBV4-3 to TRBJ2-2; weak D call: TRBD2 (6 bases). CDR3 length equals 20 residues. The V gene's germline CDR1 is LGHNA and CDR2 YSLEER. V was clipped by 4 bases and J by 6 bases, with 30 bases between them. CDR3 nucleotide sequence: TGCGCCAGCAGCCCAGTGGCGGGATGGGGGGATAGCAGCCTGGCCGGGGAGCTGTTTTTT. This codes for CASSPVAGWGDSSLAGELFF.

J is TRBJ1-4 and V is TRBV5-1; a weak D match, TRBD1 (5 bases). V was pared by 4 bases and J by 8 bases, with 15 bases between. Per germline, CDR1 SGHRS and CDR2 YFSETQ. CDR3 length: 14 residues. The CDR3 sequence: CASSPGTGIEKLFF. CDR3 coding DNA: TGCGCCAGCAGCCCCGGGACTGGCATCGAAAAACTGTTTTTT.

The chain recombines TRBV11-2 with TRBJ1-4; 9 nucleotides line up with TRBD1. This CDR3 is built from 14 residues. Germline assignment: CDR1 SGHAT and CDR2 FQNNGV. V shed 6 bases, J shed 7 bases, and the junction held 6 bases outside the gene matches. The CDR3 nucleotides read TGTGCCAGCAGTTCCGGGACAGGGAGTGAAAAACTGTTTTTT. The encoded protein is CASSSGTGSEKLFF. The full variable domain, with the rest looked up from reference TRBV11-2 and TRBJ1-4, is EAGVAQSPRYKIIEKRQSVAFWCNPISGHATLYWYQQILGQGPKLLIQFQNNGVVDDSQLPKDRFSAERLKGVDSTLKIQPAKLEDSAVYLCASSSGTGSEKLFFGSGTQLSVL.

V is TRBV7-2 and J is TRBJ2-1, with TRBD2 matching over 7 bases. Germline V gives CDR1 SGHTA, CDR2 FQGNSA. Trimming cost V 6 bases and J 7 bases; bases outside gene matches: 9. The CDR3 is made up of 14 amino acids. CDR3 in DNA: TGTGCCAGCAGATCTACTAGCGTGGTGAATGAGCAGTTCTTC. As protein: CASRSTSVVNEQFF.

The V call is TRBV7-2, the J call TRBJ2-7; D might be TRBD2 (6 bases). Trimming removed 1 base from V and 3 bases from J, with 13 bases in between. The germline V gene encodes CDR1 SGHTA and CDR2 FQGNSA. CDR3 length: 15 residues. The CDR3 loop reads CASSLGVADYYEQYF. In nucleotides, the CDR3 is TGTGCCAGCAGCTTAGGAGTAGCGGATTACTACGAGCAGTACTTC.

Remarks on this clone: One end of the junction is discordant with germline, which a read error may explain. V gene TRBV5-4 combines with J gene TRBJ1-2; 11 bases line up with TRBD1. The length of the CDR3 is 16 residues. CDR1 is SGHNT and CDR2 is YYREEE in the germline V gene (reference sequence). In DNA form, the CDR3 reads TGTGCCAGCAGCCCCCAAGGGACAGGGGGTAACCATGGCTACACCTTC. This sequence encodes CASSPQGTGGNHGYTF. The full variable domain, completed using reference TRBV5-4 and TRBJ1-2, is ETGVTQSPTHLIKTRGQQVTLRCSSQSGHNTVSWYQQALGQGPQFIFQYYREEENGRGNFPPRFSGLQFPNYSSELNVNALELDDSALYLCASSPQGTGGNHGYTFGSGTRLTVV.

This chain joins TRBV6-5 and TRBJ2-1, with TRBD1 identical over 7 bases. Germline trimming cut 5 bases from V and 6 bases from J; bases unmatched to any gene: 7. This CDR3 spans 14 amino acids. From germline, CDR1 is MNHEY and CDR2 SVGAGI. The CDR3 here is CASSEGQPFNEQFF. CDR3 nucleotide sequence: TGTGCCAGCAGTGAGGGACAGCCCTTCAATGAGCAGTTCTTC.

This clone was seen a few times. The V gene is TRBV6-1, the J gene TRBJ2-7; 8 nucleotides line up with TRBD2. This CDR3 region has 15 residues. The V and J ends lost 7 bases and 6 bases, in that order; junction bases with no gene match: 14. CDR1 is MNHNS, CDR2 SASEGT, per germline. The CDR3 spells CASTLGLVAGSEQYV. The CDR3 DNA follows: TGTGCCAGCACCCTGGGGTTGGTAGCGGGGTCCGAGCAGTACGTC.

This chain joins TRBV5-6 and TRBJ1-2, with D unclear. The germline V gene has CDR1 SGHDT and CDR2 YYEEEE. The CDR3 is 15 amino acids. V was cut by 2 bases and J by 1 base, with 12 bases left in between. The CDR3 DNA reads TGTGCCAGCAGCTTAACAGAATTTAATAACTATGGCTACACCTTC. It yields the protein CASSLTEFNNYGYTF.

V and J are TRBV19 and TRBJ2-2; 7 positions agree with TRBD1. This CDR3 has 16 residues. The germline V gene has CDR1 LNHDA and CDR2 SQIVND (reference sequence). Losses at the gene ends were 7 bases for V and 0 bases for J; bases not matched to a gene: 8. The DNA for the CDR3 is TGTGCCAGTATCTTTCGAGGGGGCACGAACACCGGGGAGCTGTTTTTT. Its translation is CASIFRGGTNTGELFF. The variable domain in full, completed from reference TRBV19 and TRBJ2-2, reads DGGITQSPKYLFRKEGQNVTLSCEQNLNHDAMYWYRQDPGQGLRLIYYSQIVNDFQKGDIAEGYSVSREKKESFPLTVTSAQKNPTAFYLCASIFRGGTNTGELFFGEGSRLTVL.

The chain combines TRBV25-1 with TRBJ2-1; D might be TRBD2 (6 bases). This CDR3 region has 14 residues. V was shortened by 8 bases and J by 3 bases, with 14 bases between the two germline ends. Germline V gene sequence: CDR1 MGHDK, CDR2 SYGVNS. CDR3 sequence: CASQSGSYYNEQFF. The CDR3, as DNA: TGTGCCAGCCAGAGCGGGTCATACTACAATGAGCAGTTCTTC.

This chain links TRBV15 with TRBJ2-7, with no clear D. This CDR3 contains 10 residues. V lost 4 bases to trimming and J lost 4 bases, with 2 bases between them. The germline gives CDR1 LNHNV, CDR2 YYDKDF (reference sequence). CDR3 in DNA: TGTGCCACCAGCAAATACGAGCAGTACGTC. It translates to CATSKYEQYV.

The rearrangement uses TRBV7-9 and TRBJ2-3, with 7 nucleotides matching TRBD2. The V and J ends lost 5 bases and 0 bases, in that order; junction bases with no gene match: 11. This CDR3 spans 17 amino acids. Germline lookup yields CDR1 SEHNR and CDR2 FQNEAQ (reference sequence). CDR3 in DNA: TGTGCCAGCAGCCCGATTCTAGCGGAGAAGAGCACAGATACGCAGTATTTT. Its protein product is CASSPILAEKSTDTQYF. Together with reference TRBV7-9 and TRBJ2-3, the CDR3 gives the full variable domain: DTGVSQNPRHKITKRGQNVTFRCDPISEHNRLYWYRQTLGQGPEFLTYFQNEAQLEKSRLLSDRFSAERPKGSFSTLEIQRTEQGDSAMYLCASSPILAEKSTDTQYFGPGTRLTVL.

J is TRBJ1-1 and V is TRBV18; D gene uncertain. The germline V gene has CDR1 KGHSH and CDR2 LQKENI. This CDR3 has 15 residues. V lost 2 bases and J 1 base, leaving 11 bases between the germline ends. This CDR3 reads CASSPASQRNTEAFF. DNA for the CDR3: TGTGCCAGCTCACCAGCATCACAGAGGAACACTGAAGCTTTCTTT. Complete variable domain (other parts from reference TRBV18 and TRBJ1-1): NAGVMQNPRHLVRRRGQEARLRCSPMKGHSHVYWYRQLPEEGLKFMVYLQKENIIDESGMPKERFSAEFPKEGPSILRIQQVVRGDSAAYFCASSPASQRNTEAFFGQGTRLTVV.

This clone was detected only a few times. The DNA of the CDR3 is TGTGCCAGCAGCCTAACAGAACTCAATGAGCAGTTCTTC. It yields the protein CASSLTELNEQFF. The chain links TRBV2 to TRBJ2-1; D gene ambiguous. Trimming pared 6 bases from V and 6 bases from J, leaving 12 bases between. The germline V gene encodes CDR1 SNHLY and CDR2 FYNNEI. The CDR3 extends over 13 amino acids.

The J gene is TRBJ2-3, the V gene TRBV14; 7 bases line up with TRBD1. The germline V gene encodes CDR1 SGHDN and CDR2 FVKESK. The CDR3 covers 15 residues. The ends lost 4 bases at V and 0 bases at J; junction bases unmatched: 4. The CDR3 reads CASSRQGTSTDTQYF. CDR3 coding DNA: TGTGCCAGCAGCCGACAGGGAACCAGCACAGATACGCAGTATTTT.

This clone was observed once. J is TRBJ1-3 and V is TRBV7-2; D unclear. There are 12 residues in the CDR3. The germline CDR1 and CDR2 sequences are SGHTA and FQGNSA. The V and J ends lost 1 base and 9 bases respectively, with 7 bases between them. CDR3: CASSLESSTIYF. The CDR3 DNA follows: TGTGCCAGCAGCTTAGAGTCGAGCACCATATATTTT.

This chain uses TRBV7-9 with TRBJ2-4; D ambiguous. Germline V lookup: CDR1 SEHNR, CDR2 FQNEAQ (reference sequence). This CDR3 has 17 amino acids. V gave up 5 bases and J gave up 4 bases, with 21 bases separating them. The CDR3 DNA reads TGTGCCAGCAGCGGATTTCCCGGACGGACGGTTAAAAACATTCAGTACTTC. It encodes CASSGFPGRTVKNIQYF.

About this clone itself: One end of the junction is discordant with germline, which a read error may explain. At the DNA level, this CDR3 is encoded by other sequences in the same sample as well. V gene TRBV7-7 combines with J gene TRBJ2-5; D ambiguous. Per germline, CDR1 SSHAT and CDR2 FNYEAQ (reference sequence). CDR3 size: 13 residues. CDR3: CASSLAVQETQYF. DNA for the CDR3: TGTGCTAGCAGCTTGGCAGTCCAAGAGACCCAGTACTTC.

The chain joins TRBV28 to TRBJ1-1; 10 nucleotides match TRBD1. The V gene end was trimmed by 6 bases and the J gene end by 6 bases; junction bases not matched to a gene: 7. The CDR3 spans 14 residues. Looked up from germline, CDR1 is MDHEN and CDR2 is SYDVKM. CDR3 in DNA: TGTGCCAGCAGCTCGACAGGGGGCGCGGCTGAAGCTTTCTTT. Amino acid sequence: CASSSTGGAAEAFF.

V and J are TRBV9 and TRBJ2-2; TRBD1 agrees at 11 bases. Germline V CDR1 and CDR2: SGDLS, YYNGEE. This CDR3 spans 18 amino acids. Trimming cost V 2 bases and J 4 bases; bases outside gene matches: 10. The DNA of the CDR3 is TGTGCCAGCAGCGTCAGAATAACCGGGACAGGGGGCACCGGGGAGCTGTTTTTT. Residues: CASSVRITGTGGTGELFF.

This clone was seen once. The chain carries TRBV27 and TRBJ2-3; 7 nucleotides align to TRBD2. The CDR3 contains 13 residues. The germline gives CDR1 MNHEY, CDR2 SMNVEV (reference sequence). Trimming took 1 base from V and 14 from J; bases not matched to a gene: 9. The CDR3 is CASSLLGTTGLYF. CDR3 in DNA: TGTGCCAGCAGTTTATTGGGGACTACCGGGTTGTATTTT.